This TCR beta chain was captured in a study of cytomegalovirus exposure and HLA in healthy donors. Broader study findings: Rarity marked most TCR sequences, yet some public TCRs occurred in many donors. In vitro assays verified that three CMV-associated chains recognized CMV antigens specifically. The study flagged around 160 TCR beta chains as cytomegalovirus-associated.

CDR1 LGHNA and CDR2 YNFKEQ come from the germline V gene. The CDR3 consists of 14 residues. It was the roughly 130-subject validation cohort, separate from the roughly 700-subject first cohort, to which the donors belonged. This clone has more than one count but fewer than ten. Its specificity is unknown. Germline and junction disagree at one end, which may indicate a read error. Sequencing used immunoSEQ multiplex PCR; TCRdb keeps in-frame clones, though not all of them. This table holds 120,000 or so clones, 70% to 90% found once. The rearrangement links TRBV4-2 to TRBJ1-2, with a weak D call TRBD1 (5 bases). The sequence came from a woman aged 18-29 years in good health and CMV-seronegative. The sample was PBMCs. CDR3 region: CASSQDQGNYDYTF. The CDR3 bases are TGTGCCAGCAGCCAAGATCAGGGTAACTATGACTACACCTTC.